Listed below are T cell receptor beta chains from one sample, sequenced in a study of T-cell reconstitution after alpha-beta-depleted transplantation in children. Each CDR3 protein is one row after TCRdb ran MiXCR on the PCR reads. The sample records about 250,000 distinct CDR3 sequences, 20% to 30% being singletons. Sequencing was performed on PBMCs, mostly from graft donor cells, taken 360 days after TCRalphabeta/CD19-depleted stem cell transplant. Receptors were obtained from a female patient aged 2-9 years who had a stem cell transplant for congenital amegakaryocytic thrombocytopenia, so the T cells may come from the graft donor. Each CDR3 is given with its conserved first and last residue. A D gene is named only where the DNA matches it firmly. Clone size is given for some rows only: seen once, a few or many times, or a class if the clone is expanded.

CDR3aa,CDR3nt,v_gene,abundance,d_gene,j_gene
CASSAVALGLRVYGYTF,TGTGCCAGCAGCGCGGTAGCTTTGGGGCTGAGGGTCTATGGCTACACCTTC,TRBV7-7,.,.,TRBJ1-2
CASSFYQVMNTEAFF,TGTGCCAGCAGTTTTTACCAAGTTATGAACACTGAAGCTTTCTTT,TRBV28,.,.,TRBJ1-1
CASSQEVPNTGELFF,TGTGCCAGCAGCCAAGAAGTCCCGAACACCGGGGAGCTGTTTTTT,TRBV4-2,.,.,TRBJ2-2
CASSLVDPGRAGYTF,TGCGCCAGCAGCTTGGTAGATCCAGGGCGAGCGGGCTACACCTTC,TRBV5-1,few,.,TRBJ1-2
CASKKRNGRLNQPQHF,TGTGCCAGCAAAAAAAGGAACGGACGGCTCAATCAGCCCCAGCATTTT,TRBV6-5,.,.,TRBJ1-5
CASSPKSGSAYEQYF,TGTGCCAGCAGCCCCAAATCTGGCTCGGCCTACGAGCAGTACTTC,TRBV4-2,.,.,TRBJ2-7
CASSLVFGQETQYF,TGTGCCAGCAGCTTAGTCTTCGGCCAAGAGACCCAGTACTTC,TRBV7-2,once,.,TRBJ2-5
CASTEGRGGYGYTF,TGTGCCAGTACGGAAGGACGCGGGGGATATGGCTACACCTTC,TRBV19,.,.,TRBJ1-2
CASTPWGKRDRGNQPQHF,TGTGCCAGCACACCTTGGGGAAAACGGGACAGGGGGAACCAGCCCCAGCATTTT,TRBV28,.,TRBD1,TRBJ1-5
CASSFNRVERTQYF,TGCGCCAGCAGCTTCAACAGGGTTGAGCGGACCCAGTACTTC,TRBV5-1,.,.,TRBJ2-5
CASSEPRLVTQYF,TGCGCCAGCAGTGAACCACGGTTGGTGACCCAGTACTTC,TRBV10-2,.,.,TRBJ2-5
CASSQGQGARGEKLFF,TGCGCCAGCAGCCAAGGGCAGGGGGCGCGGGGTGAAAAACTGTTTTTT,TRBV4-1,.,TRBD1,TRBJ1-4
CAISEIAETQYF,TGTGCCATCAGTGAAATCGCCGAGACCCAGTACTTC,TRBV10-3,.,.,TRBJ2-5
CASSQEGTKETQYF,TGCGCCAGCAGCCAAGAGGGCACCAAAGAGACCCAGTACTTC,TRBV4-1,few,.,TRBJ2-5
CASSLQGGGSTDTQYF,TGTGCCAGCAGCCTTCAAGGGGGGGGGAGCACAGATACGCAGTATTTT,TRBV7-2,.,.,TRBJ2-3
CASSSTPGQGAKQYF,TGTGCCAGCAGCTCCACCCCGGGACAGGGGGCGAAGCAGTACTTC,TRBV12-3/TRBV12-4,.,TRBD1,TRBJ2-7
CATSDLPGQNNTGELFF,TGTGCCACCAGTGATTTGCCCGGCCAGAATAACACCGGGGAGCTGTTTTTT,TRBV24-1,many,.,TRBJ2-2
CASKTPYRTGEGDTQYF,TGTGCCAGTAAGACCCCCTATCGGACAGGGGAGGGAGATACGCAGTATTTT,TRBV19,.,TRBD1,TRBJ2-3
CASARKKLTGELFF,TGTGCCAGCGCCCGGAAAAAGCTCACCGGGGAGCTGTTTTTT,TRBV2,few,.,TRBJ2-2
CSANGTPRQYF,TGCAGTGCAAACGGGACCCCCCGGCAGTATTTT,TRBV20-1,few,.,TRBJ2-3
CATSRGQGQETQYF,TGTGCCACCAGCAGAGGCCAGGGCCAAGAGACCCAGTACTTC,TRBV15,.,.,TRBJ2-5
CASSGPSPEGTQYF,TGTGCCAGCAGCGGTCCTAGTCCGGAGGGTACGCAGTATTTT,TRBV28,few,.,TRBJ2-3
CASSLGQGNSPLHF,TGTGCCAGCAGCTTGGGGCAGGGAAATTCACCCCTCCACTTT,TRBV5-4,.,.,TRBJ1-6
CASCTRKVGTQYF,TGTGCCAGCTGTACCAGGAAAGTTGGGACCCAGTACTTC,TRBV6-2/TRBV6-3,.,.,TRBJ2-5